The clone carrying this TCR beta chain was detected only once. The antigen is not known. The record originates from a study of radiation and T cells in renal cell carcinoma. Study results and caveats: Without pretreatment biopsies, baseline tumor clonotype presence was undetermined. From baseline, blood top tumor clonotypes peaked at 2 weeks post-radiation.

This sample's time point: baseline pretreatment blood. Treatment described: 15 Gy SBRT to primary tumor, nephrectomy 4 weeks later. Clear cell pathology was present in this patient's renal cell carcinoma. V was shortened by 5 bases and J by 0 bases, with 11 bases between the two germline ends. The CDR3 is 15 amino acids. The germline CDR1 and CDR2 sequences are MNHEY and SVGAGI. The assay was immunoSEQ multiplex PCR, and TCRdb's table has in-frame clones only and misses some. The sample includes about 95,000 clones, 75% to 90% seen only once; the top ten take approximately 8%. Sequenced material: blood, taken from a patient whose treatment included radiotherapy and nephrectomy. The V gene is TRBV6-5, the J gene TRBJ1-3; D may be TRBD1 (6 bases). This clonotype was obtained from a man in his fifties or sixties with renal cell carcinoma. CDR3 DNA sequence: TGTGCCAGCAGTCTAACAGGGATCTCTGGAAACACCATATATTTT. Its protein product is CASSLTGISGNTIYF.